A single sample is the source of the 21 T cell receptor beta chains below, sequenced in a study of T cell repertoires in aging, cancer and after chemotherapy. TRB rearrangements spanning V, D and J were amplified using mixed TRB-A/B primers. TCRdb itself ran the multiplex PCR reads through MiXCR, one entry per CDR3 protein. This table has roughly 3,000 distinct CDR3 sequences, about 42% appearing once. Peripheral blood genomic DNA, not sorted cells or RNA, was the template. Sequenced sample: blood. Receptors were obtained from a human donor with a solid tumor.

A word on this clonotype: At one boundary the junction diverges from the germline segment, which might be a read error. This chain joins TRBV30 and TRBJ1-5, with D maybe TRBD1 (6 bases). The germline V gene encodes CDR1 GTSNPN and CDR2 SVGIG (reference sequence). The CDR3 is made up of 14 amino acids. DNA of the CDR3: TGTGCCTGGAGCACCAGGGGTACCAATCAGCTCCAGCATTTT. Translation: CAWSTRGTNQLQHF.

This sequence joins TRBV13 and TRBJ1-1, with 8 bases lining up with TRBD1. This CDR3 spans 13 amino acids. Germline CDR1 and CDR2: PRHDT and FYEKMQ (reference sequence). Trimming removed 4 bases from V and 3 bases from J; junction bases left unmatched: 1. CDR3 sequence: CASSSTGDTEAFF. The CDR3 bases are TGTGCCAGCAGCTCGACAGGGGACACTGAAGCTTTCTTT.

V and J are TRBV20-1 and TRBJ2-2, with 9 bases aligning to TRBD1. The junction had 14 bases not matched to a gene; V was cut back by 3 bases and J by 6 bases. The CDR3 length is 17 residues. Germline V gene sequence: CDR1 DFQATT, CDR2 SNEGSKA (reference sequence). DNA for the CDR3: TGCAGTGCTAGCGTTCCGAACAGGGGGCGGTTCCCCGGGGAGCTGTTTTTT. Translating it yields CSASVPNRGRFPGELFF.

This chain's CDR3 is CASSRTGDYNSPLHF. Here the CDR3 DNA reads TGTGCCAGCAGTCGGACAGGAGACTATAATTCACCCCTCCACTTT. The genes are TRBV6-5 and TRBJ1-6; TRBD1 agrees at 7 bases. CDR3 size: 15 residues. Germline CDR1 is MNHEY and CDR2 is SVGAGI. Trimming cost V 5 bases and J 3 bases; bases outside gene matches: 4.

This clonotype was observed a handful of times. V and J are TRBV10-3 and TRBJ2-2, with a possible D match to TRBD1 (7 bases). The CDR3 contains 17 residues. V gave up 4 bases and J gave up 1 base, with 16 bases separating them. Germline V gene sequence: CDR1 ENHRY, CDR2 SYGVKD. For the CDR3, the DNA is TGTGCCATCAGTGTTTTTGGCCAGGGGGGGAACACCGGGGAGCTGTTTTTT. Protein: CAISVFGQGGNTGELFF.

The chain links TRBV20-1 to TRBJ2-7, with 11 bases matching TRBD2. Germline loops: CDR1 DFQATT, CDR2 SNEGSKA (reference sequence). The J segment lost 4 bases and the V segment lost 4 bases, leaving 9 bases of the junction unmatched. This CDR3 is 15 amino acids long. CDR3 loop: CSATGGGLAAYEQYF. As DNA, the CDR3 is TGCAGTGCTACTGGTGGGGGACTAGCGGCATACGAGCAGTACTTC.

The V gene is TRBV10-3, the J gene TRBJ2-6; 7 positions agree with TRBD1. V was clipped by 10 bases and J by 0 bases; unmatched bases: 9. Germline CDR1 is ENHRY and CDR2 is SYGVKD. The CDR3 has 16 residues. The CDR3 coding sequence is TGTGCCAGCAATGAACAGGGGCCCTCTGGGGCCAACGTCCTGACTTTC. This translates into CASNEQGPSGANVLTF.

This rearrangement joins TRBV27 to TRBJ2-1; unclear D gene. V was clipped by 5 bases and J by 5 bases, with 13 bases between them. The CDR3 is 14 residues long. Per germline, CDR1 MNHEY and CDR2 SMNVEV (reference sequence). DNA for the CDR3: TGTGCCAGCAGTCTCCCTGGACGGCACAATGAGCAGTTCTTC. Translating it yields CASSLPGRHNEQFF.

This sequence joins TRBV5-1 and TRBJ2-5; 12 bases map to TRBD2. After removal of 4 bases from V and 5 bases from J, the junction contained 6 bases not matched to a gene. Germline loops: CDR1 SGHRS, CDR2 YFSETQ. This CDR3 spans 15 amino acids. The CDR3, as DNA: TGCGCCAGCAGCACAGGACTAGCGGGGTGGGAGACCCAGTACTTC. This gives the protein CASSTGLAGWETQYF.

Only a few counts were recorded for this clonotype. CDR3: CASSEGLLGMGNQPQHF. Here the CDR3 DNA reads TGTGCCAGCAGTGAAGGGTTGTTGGGGATGGGCAATCAGCCCCAGCATTTT. The V call is TRBV6-6, the J call TRBJ1-5, with no clear D. The V end lost 5 bases, the J end lost 2 bases, and 19 bases lay between the germline ends. There are 17 residues in the CDR3. The germline V gene encodes CDR1 MNHNY and CDR2 SVGAGI (reference sequence).

This clonotype was observed a few times. V gene TRBV19 combines with J gene TRBJ2-7; 7 bases line up with TRBD1. Trimming at V came to 2 bases and at J to 0 bases, leaving 4 bases not matched to a gene. The V gene's germline CDR1 is LNHDA and CDR2 SQIVND (reference sequence). The CDR3 runs to 15 residues. DNA of the CDR3: TGTGCCAGTAGTATACGACAGGGTAGCTCCTACGAGCAGTACTTC. This gives the protein CASSIRQGSSYEQYF. The whole variable domain, remainder taken from reference TRBV19 and TRBJ2-7, is DGGITQSPKYLFRKEGQNVTLSCEQNLNHDAMYWYRQDPGQGLRLIYYSQIVNDFQKGDIAEGYSVSREKKESFPLTVTSAQKNPTAFYLCASSIRQGSSYEQYFGPGTRLTVT.

The chain recombines TRBV19 with TRBJ2-7; D may be TRBD1 or TRBD2 (5 bases each). CDR3 length: 16 amino acids. CDR1 LNHDA and CDR2 SQIVND come from the germline V gene (reference sequence). The V end was cut by 5 bases, the J end by 2 bases, with 19 bases between. CDR3 nucleotides: TGTGCCAGTAGTGCCGGGGCTTGGGGAAGCACCTACGAGCAGTACTTC. It is translated as CASSAGAWGSTYEQYF.

This clonotype has just a few counts. The chain carries TRBV19 and TRBJ2-1; 14 bases are a match to TRBD2. V shed 3 bases, J shed 10 bases, and the junction held 2 bases outside the gene matches. Germline CDR1 LNHDA, CDR2 SQIVND (reference sequence). The CDR3 runs 14 residues. The CDR3 DNA reads as TGTGCCAGTAGTATCAGGACTAGCGGGAGGGAGCAGTTCTTC. It codes for CASSIRTSGREQFF. The variable domain in full, with the rest retrieved from reference TRBV19 and TRBJ2-1, is DGGITQSPKYLFRKEGQNVTLSCEQNLNHDAMYWYRQDPGQGLRLIYYSQIVNDFQKGDIAEGYSVSREKKESFPLTVTSAQKNPTAFYLCASSIRTSGREQFFGPGTRLTVL.

Only a few counts were recorded for this clonotype. The rearrangement joins TRBV6-6 to TRBJ2-3, with 7 bases fitting TRBD2. The CDR3 totals 15 residues. Germline-derived CDR1 and CDR2 are MNHNY and SVGAGI (reference sequence). J gave up 0 bases and V 7 bases, and 7 bases lay outside the gene matches. CDR3 coding DNA: TGTGCCAGCACCAAAGAGCGGGGCAGCACAGATACGCAGTATTTT. This translates into CASTKERGSTDTQYF.

The gene calls are TRBV6-5 and TRBJ1-1, with 7 bases fitting TRBD1. The CDR3 runs 13 residues. Trimming took 5 bases from V and 3 from J; bases not matched to a gene: 3. Germline assignment: CDR1 MNHEY and CDR2 SVGAGI. The CDR3 sequence is CASSPGQYTEAFF. DNA of the CDR3: TGTGCCAGCAGTCCGGGACAGTACACTGAAGCTTTCTTT.

The gene calls are TRBV6-6 and TRBJ1-6, with D unclear. This CDR3 has 13 amino acids. The germline gives CDR1 MNHNY, CDR2 SVGAGI (reference sequence). Trimming removed 2 bases from V and 6 bases from J, with 5 bases in between. In DNA form, the CDR3 reads TGTGCCAGCAGTTACGCCCCTAATTCACCCCTCCACTTT. Amino acid sequence: CASSYAPNSPLHF.

This clonotype was counted a few times. This rearrangement joins TRBV27 to TRBJ2-7; 7 bases line up with TRBD2. CDR3 length equals 14 residues. Germline lookup yields CDR1 MNHEY and CDR2 SMNVEV (reference sequence). V trimming: 6 bases; J trimming: 0 bases; junction bases outside the gene matches: 5. CDR3: CASSKLANSYEQYF. The CDR3 nucleotides read TGTGCCAGCAGCAAACTAGCGAACTCCTACGAGCAGTACTTC.

Of note for this clonotype: At one end the junction does not follow the germline gene, possibly because of a read error. The genes are TRBV6-5 and TRBJ1-4; 11 nucleotides line up with TRBD1. The V gene's germline CDR1 is MNHEY and CDR2 SVGAGI. The CDR3 runs to 18 residues. CDR3 sequence: CASRRWGGQGANNKKLFF. The CDR3 DNA reads TGTGCCAGCAGACGATGGGGCGGACAGGGGGCTAATAATAAAAAACTGTTTTTT.

The J gene is TRBJ2-1, the V gene TRBV10-1; 12 nucleotides line up with TRBD2. The CDR3 length is 23 residues. Germline V gene sequence: CDR1 WNHNN, CDR2 SYGVQD (reference sequence). Trimming at V came to 0 bases and at J to 0 bases, leaving 18 bases not matched to a gene. The CDR3, as DNA: TGCGCCAGCAGTGAGTCTCGTTGCTCCCGAGGACTAGCGGGGAGGAGCTCCTACAATGAGCAGTTCTTC. This encodes CASSESRCSRGLAGRSSYNEQFF.

On this clonotype: Without the conserved terminal phenylalanine or tryptophan, this CDR3 likely stems from a read error. The DNA is omitted, as the CDR3 cannot be located on it reliably, and the CDR3 follows TCRdb's listing. The genes are TRBV6-1 and TRBJ1-1; the DNA was not used to check the table's D call, TRBD1. CDR1 and CDR2 (germline): MNHNS, SASEGT. The CDR3 is 14 residues long, ends included. CDR3 sequence reads: CASSATGTGTPHHS.

By frequency in the sample, this clonotype is large (0.1 to 1%). The V gene is TRBV20-1, the J gene TRBJ2-7, with D possibly being TRBD1 or TRBD2 (5 bases each). Trimming took 3 bases from V and 3 from J, leaving 12 bases between them. Germline CDR1 DFQATT, CDR2 SNEGSKA (reference sequence). The CDR3 loop spans 13 amino acids. CDR3 residues: CSARGETDYEQYF. The CDR3 DNA reads as TGCAGTGCTAGGGGGGAGACCGACTACGAGCAGTACTTC.